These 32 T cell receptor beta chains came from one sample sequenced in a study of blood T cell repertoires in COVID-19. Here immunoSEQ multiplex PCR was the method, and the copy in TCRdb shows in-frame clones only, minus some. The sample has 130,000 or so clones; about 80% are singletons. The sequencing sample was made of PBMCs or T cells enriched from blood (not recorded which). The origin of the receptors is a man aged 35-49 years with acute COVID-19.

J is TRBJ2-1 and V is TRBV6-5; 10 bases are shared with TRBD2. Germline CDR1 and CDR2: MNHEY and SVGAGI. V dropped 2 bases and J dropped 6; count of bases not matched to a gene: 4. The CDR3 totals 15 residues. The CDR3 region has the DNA TGTGCCAGCAGTTACGAAGCGGGGGGGACCAATGAGCAGTTCTTC. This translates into CASSYEAGGTNEQFF.

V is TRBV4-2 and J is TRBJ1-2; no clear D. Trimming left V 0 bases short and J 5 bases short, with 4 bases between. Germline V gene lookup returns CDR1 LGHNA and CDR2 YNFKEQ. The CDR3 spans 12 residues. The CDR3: CASSQDRYGYTF. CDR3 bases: TGTGCCAGCAGCCAAGACCGGTATGGCTACACCTTC.

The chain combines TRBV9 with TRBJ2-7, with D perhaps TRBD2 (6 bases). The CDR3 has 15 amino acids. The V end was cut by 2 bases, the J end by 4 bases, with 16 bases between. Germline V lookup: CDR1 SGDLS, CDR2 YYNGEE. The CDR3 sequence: CASSVYGTPSYEQYF. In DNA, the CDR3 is TGTGCCAGCAGCGTGTACGGGACTCCCTCTTACGAGCAGTACTTC. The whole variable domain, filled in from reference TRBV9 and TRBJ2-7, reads DSGVTQTPKHLITATGQRVTLRCSPRSGDLSVYWYQQSLDQGLQFLIQYYNGEERAKGNILERFSAQQFPDLHSELNLSSLELGDSALYFCASSVYGTPSYEQYFGPGTRLTVT.

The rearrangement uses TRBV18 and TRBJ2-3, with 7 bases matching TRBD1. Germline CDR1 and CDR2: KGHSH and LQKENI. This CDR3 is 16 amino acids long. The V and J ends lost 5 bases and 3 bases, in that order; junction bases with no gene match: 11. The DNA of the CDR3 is TGTGCCAGCTCAGTTCGGACAGGCGGTGGTACAGATACGCAGTATTTT. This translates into CASSVRTGGGTDTQYF.

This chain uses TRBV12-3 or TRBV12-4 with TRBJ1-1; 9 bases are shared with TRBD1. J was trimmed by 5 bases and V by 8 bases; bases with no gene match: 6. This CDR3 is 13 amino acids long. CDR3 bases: TGTGCCAGCCGCTACAGGGGGCAGACTGAAGCTTTCTTT. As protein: CASRYRGQTEAFF.

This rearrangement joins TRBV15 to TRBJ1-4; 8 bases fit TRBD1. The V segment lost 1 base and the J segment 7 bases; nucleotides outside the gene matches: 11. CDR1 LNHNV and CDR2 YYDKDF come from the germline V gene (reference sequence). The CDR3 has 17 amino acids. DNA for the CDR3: TGTGCCACCAGCAGAGGCGCCCAGGGGGCCATGGGTGAAAAACTGTTTTTT. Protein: CATSRGAQGAMGEKLFF. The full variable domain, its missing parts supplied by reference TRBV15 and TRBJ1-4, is DAMVIQNPRYQVTQFGKPVTLSCSQTLNHNVMYWYQQKSSQAPKLLFHYYDKDFNNEADTPDNFQSRRPNTSFCFLDIRSPGLGDTAMYLCATSRGAQGAMGEKLFFGSGTQLSVL.

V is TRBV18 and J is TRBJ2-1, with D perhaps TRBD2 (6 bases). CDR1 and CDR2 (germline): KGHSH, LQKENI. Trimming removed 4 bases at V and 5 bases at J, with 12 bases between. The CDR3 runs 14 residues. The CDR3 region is CASSLNGGDNEQFF. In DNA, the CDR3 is TGTGCCAGCTCACTGAACGGGGGAGACAATGAGCAGTTCTTC.

CDR3 protein: CASSLGTATQQPQHF. In DNA form, the CDR3 reads TGTGCCAGCAGCTTAGGTACAGCCACCCAACAGCCCCAGCATTTT. This chain joins TRBV7-2 and TRBJ1-5; D remains unclear. This CDR3 contains 15 residues. In germline, CDR1 is SGHTA, CDR2 FQGNSA. Trimming cost V 1 base and J 7 bases, with 14 bases left between them.

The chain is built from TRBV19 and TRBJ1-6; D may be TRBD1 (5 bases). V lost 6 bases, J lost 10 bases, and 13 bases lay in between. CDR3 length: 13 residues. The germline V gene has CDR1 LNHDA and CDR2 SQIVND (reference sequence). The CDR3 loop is CASRRGEGSPLHF. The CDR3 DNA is TGTGCCAGTAGGCGGGGGGAAGGATCACCCCTCCACTTT.

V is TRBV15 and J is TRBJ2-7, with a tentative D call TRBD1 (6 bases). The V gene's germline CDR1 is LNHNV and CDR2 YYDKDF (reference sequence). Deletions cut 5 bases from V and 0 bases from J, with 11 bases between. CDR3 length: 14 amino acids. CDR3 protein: CATSARQVSYEQYF. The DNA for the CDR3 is TGTGCCACCAGCGCTAGACAGGTCTCCTACGAGCAGTACTTC.

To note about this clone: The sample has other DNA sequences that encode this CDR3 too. The CDR3 protein is CASSPSRDTEAFF. In DNA, the CDR3 is TGTGCCAGCTCACCATCGAGGGACACTGAAGCTTTCTTT. The V call is TRBV18, the J call TRBJ1-1; D uncertain. The CDR3 runs to 13 residues. Trimming took 2 bases from V and 3 from J, leaving 7 bases between them. Germline-derived CDR1 and CDR2 are KGHSH and LQKENI.

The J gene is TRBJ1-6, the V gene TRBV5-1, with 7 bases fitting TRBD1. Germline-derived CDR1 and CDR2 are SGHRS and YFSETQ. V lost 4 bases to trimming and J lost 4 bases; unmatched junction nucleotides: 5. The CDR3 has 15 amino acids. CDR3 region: CASSPGTVYNSPLHF. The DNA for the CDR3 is TGCGCCAGCAGCCCTGGGACAGTGTATAATTCACCCCTCCACTTT.

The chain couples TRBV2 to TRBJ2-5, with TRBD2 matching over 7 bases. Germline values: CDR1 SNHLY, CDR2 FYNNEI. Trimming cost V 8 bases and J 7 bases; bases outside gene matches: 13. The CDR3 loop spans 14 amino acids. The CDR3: CASEASGYKRTQYF. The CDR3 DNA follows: TGTGCCAGCGAGGCTAGCGGATACAAGAGGACCCAGTACTTC.

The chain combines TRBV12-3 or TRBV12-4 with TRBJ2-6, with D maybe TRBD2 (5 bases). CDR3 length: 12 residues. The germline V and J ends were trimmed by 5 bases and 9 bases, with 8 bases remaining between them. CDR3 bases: TGTGCCAGCAGTCGGACTGGCAACGTCCTGACTTTC. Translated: CASSRTGNVLTF.

CDR3 nucleotides: TGTGCCAGCTCCTCCGCCGGGACAACGAACACTGAAGCTTTCTTT. Translating it yields CASSSAGTTNTEAFF. The chain has TRBV18 and TRBJ1-1; possibly TRBD1 for D (6 bases). The CDR3 is made up of 15 amino acids. The V gene lost 6 bases and the J gene lost 1 base, with 15 bases spanning the gap. The germline gives CDR1 KGHSH, CDR2 LQKENI.

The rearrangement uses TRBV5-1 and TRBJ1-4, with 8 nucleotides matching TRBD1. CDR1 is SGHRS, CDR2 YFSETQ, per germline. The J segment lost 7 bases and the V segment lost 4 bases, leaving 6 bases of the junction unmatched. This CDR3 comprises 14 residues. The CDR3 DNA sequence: TGCGCCAGCAGCGTCGGCAGGGGGCTTGAAAAACTGTTTTTT. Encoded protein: CASSVGRGLEKLFF.

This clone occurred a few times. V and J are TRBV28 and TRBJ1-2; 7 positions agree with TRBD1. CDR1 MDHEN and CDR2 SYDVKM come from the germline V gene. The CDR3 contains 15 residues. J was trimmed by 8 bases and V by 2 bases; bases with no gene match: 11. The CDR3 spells CASSLGRQGKRGYTF. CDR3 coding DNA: TGTGCCAGCAGTTTAGGGAGACAGGGAAAGAGGGGCTACACCTTC.

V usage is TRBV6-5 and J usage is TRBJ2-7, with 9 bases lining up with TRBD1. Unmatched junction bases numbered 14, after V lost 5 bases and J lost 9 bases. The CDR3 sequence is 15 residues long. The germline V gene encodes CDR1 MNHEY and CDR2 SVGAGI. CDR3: CASSHPGTGSAGQYF. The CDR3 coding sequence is TGTGCCAGCAGTCACCCCGGGACAGGGTCCGCCGGGCAGTACTTC.

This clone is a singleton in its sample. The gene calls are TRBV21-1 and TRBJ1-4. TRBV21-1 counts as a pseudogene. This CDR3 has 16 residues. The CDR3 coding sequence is TGTGCCAGCAGCAAAGATGGGGTGAGGGGCGGGAAGAAACTGTTTTTT. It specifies CASSKDGVRGGKKLFF.

The CDR3 here is CASSQPGTGGQYF. CDR3 DNA sequence: TGTGCCAGCAGCCAACCCGGGACAGGGGGGCAGTACTTC. J is TRBJ2-7 and V is TRBV6-5; 11 nucleotides match TRBD1. This CDR3 contains 13 residues. V dropped 6 bases and J dropped 9; count of bases not matched to a gene: 7. CDR1 is MNHEY, CDR2 SVGAGI, per germline.

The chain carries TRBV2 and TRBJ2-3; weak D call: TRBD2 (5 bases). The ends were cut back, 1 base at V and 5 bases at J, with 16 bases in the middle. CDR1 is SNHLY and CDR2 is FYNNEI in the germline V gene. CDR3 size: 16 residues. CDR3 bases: TGTGCCAGCAGTGAAGAGTTCCTAGCCCTTAAAGATACGCAGTATTTT. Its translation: CASSEEFLALKDTQYF. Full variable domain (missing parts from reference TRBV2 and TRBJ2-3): EPEVTQTPSHQVTQMGQEVILRCVPISNHLYFYWYRQILGQKVEFLVSFYNNEISEKSEIFDDQFSVERPDGSNFTLKIRSTKLEDSAMYFCASSEEFLALKDTQYFGPGTRLTVL.

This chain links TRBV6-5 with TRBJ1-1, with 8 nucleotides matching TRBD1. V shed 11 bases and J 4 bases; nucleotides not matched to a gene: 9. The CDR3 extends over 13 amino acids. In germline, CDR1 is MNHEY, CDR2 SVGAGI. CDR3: CASAWDRSTEAFF. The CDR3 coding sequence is TGTGCCTCGGCCTGGGACAGGTCCACTGAAGCTTTCTTT.

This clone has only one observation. This CDR3 is CASSDRQHSGGYTF. The CDR3 DNA follows: TGTGCCAGCAGTGATCGACAGCATAGCGGGGGCTACACCTTC. The rearrangement links TRBV2 to TRBJ1-2; a possible D gene is TRBD1 (5 bases). V was clipped by 3 bases and J by 8 bases, with 16 bases between them. Germline CDR1 reads SNHLY; CDR2 reads FYNNEI. This CDR3 is built from 14 residues.

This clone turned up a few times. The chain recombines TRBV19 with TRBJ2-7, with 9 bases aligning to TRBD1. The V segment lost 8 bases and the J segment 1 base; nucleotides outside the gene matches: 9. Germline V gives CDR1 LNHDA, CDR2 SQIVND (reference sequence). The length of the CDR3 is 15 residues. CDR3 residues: CASSGTGTDSYEQYF. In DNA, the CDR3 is TGTGCCAGTTCGGGGACAGGGACGGATTCCTACGAGCAGTACTTC.

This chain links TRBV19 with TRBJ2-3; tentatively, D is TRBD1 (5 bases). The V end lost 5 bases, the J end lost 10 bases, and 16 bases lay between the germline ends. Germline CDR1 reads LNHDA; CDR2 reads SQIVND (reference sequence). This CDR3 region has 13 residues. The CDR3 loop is CASSPTGFRAQYF. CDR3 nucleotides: TGTGCCAGTAGTCCGACCGGGTTCAGGGCGCAGTATTTT.

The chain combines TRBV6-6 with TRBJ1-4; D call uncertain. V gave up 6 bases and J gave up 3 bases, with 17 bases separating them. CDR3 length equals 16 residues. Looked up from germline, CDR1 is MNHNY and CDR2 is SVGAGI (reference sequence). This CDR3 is CASRTPGRRANEKLFF. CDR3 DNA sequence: TGTGCCAGCAGAACACCCGGGAGGAGGGCTAATGAAAAACTGTTTTTT.

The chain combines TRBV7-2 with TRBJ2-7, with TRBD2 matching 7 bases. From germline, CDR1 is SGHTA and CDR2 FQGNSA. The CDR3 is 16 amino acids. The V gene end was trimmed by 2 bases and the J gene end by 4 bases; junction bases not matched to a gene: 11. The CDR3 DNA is TGTGCCAGCAGCTTATCTAGCGGAGACCCGGGGTACGAGCAGTACTTC. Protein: CASSLSSGDPGYEQYF. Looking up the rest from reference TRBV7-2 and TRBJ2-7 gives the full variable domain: GAGVSQSPSNKVTEKGKDVELRCDPISGHTALYWYRQSLGQGLEFLIYFQGNSAPDKSGLPSDRFSAERTGGSVSTLTIQRTQQEDSAVYLCASSLSSGDPGYEQYFGPGTRLTVT.

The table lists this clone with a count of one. The CDR3 loop reads CASSPGEDRGPYNEQFF. In nucleotides, the CDR3 is TGTGCCAGTAGTCCAGGTGAGGACAGGGGGCCCTACAATGAGCAGTTCTTC. The chain employs TRBV19 and TRBJ2-1; 11 bases agree with TRBD1. CDR1 LNHDA and CDR2 SQIVND come from the germline V gene (reference sequence). This CDR3 comprises 17 residues. The V segment lost 5 bases and the J segment 2 bases; nucleotides outside the gene matches: 8.

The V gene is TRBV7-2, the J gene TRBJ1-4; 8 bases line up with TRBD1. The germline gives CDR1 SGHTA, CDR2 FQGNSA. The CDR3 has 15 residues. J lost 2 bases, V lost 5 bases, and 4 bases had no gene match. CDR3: CASSPRTGTNEKLFF. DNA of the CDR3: TGTGCCAGCAGCCCCCGGACAGGGACTAATGAAAAACTGTTTTTT.

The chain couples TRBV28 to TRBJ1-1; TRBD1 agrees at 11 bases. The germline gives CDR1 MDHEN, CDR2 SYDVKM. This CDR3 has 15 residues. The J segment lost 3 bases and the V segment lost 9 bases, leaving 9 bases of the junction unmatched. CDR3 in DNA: TGTGCCAGTAACGGACAGGGGGCAGGCGACACTGAAGCTTTCTTT. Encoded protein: CASNGQGAGDTEAFF.

The CDR3 is CATRQGGGTEAFF. The CDR3 nucleotides are TGTGCCACCAGACAGGGAGGGGGAACTGAAGCTTTCTTT. This sequence joins TRBV24-1 and TRBJ1-1, with D perhaps matching TRBD1 (6 bases). The CDR3 is 13 residues long. Trimming shortened V by 7 bases and J by 5 bases, and 13 bases separated the two germline ends. Germline-derived CDR1 and CDR2 are KGHDR and SFDVKD.

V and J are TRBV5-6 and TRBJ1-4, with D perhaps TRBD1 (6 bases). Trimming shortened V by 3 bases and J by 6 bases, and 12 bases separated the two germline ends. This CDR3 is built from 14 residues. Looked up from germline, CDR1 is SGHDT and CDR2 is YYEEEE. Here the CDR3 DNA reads TGTGCCAGCAGCTATACAGGGTCGGATGAAAAACTGTTTTTT. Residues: CASSYTGSDEKLFF.